One sample yielded the 8 T cell receptor beta chains listed below, sequenced in a study of cytomegalovirus exposure and HLA in healthy donors. PCR amplification relied on 60 Vbeta primers (plus 13 Jbeta primers). Clones were read by immunoSEQ multiplex PCR, and TCRdb kept only the in-frame ones, dropping some. The data show about 160,000 clones, about two thirds seen once. Sequencing input: PBMCs. These receptors came from a woman aged 30 to 39 in good health and CMV-seronegative.

The chain combines TRBV7-9 with TRBJ1-4; 7 bases are shared with TRBD1. Germline CDR1 and CDR2: SEHNR and FQNEAQ (reference sequence). This CDR3 has 17 amino acids. J was trimmed by 0 bases and V by 4 bases; bases with no gene match: 8. The CDR3 protein is CASSSTGDPSTNEKLFF. The DNA for the CDR3 is TGTGCCAGCAGCTCAACAGGGGACCCTTCAACTAATGAAAAACTGTTTTTT. Using reference TRBV7-9 and TRBJ1-4 for the parts outside the CDR3, the full variable domain is DTGVSQNPRHKITKRGQNVTFRCDPISEHNRLYWYRQTLGQGPEFLTYFQNEAQLEKSRLLSDRFSAERPKGSFSTLEIQRTEQGDSAMYLCASSSTGDPSTNEKLFFGSGTQLSVL.

The chain has TRBV4-2 and TRBJ1-4, with D possibly TRBD1 on 6 matching bases. CDR1 and CDR2 (germline): LGHNA, YNFKEQ. Trimming pared 0 bases from V and 7 bases from J, leaving 9 bases between. CDR3 length: 14 amino acids. In nucleotides, the CDR3 is TGTGCCAGCAGCCAAGAAGGGGGAGTTGAAAAACTGTTTTTT. Translation: CASSQEGGVEKLFF.

This clone was observed a single time. The chain uses TRBV28 and TRBJ1-5; a possible D gene is TRBD1 (6 bases). Germline lookup yields CDR1 MDHEN and CDR2 SYDVKM. There are 15 residues in the CDR3. The V end was cut by 6 bases, the J end by 0 bases, with 12 bases between. DNA of the CDR3: TGTGCCAGCAGACCTACAGGGATTAGCAATCAGCCCCAGCATTTT. Translating it yields CASRPTGISNQPQHF.

This sequence joins TRBV9 and TRBJ2-1; TRBD1 matches 8 bases. Germline V gives CDR1 SGDLS, CDR2 YYNGEE. V lost 0 bases to trimming and J lost 0 bases; unmatched junction nucleotides: 2. This CDR3 region has 16 residues. As DNA, the CDR3 is TGTGCCAGCAGCGTAGGACAGGGGAGCTCCTACAATGAGCAGTTCTTC. This encodes CASSVGQGSSYNEQFF.

This clone was seen a handful of times. A junction end diverges from the germline sequence, so it may reflect a read error. The V and J genes are TRBV7-7 and TRBJ2-3; no clear D. Germline assignment: CDR1 SSHAT and CDR2 FNYEAQ (reference sequence). The CDR3 spans 15 residues. The CDR3 nucleotides are TGTGCTAGCAGCCCTCGACTGGTAGCCACAGATACGCAGTATTTT. Translation gives CASSPRLVATDTQYF.

In this sample, this clone turned up a few times. V usage is TRBV4-2 and J usage is TRBJ2-5; D gene ambiguous. The V gene's germline CDR1 is LGHNA and CDR2 YNFKEQ. CDR3 length equals 14 residues. Deletions cut 0 bases from V and 4 bases from J, with 9 bases between. The CDR3 nucleotides are TGTGCCAGCAGCCAAGATGGAGTTACAGAGACCCAGTACTTC. It specifies CASSQDGVTETQYF.

The rearrangement uses TRBV18 and TRBJ2-3; D remains unclear. The CDR3 runs 12 residues. Germline V CDR1 and CDR2: KGHSH, LQKENI. Trimming took 4 bases from V and 4 from J, leaving 6 bases between them. CDR3 bases: TGTGCCAGCTCACTTATTTCAGATACGCAGTATTTT. Its translation: CASSLISDTQYF.

The rearrangement joins TRBV27 to TRBJ2-3, with 9 bases identical to TRBD2. V trimming: 3 bases; J trimming: 4 bases; junction bases outside the gene matches: 14. The CDR3 is made up of 18 amino acids. The V gene's germline CDR1 is MNHEY and CDR2 SMNVEV (reference sequence). The CDR3 DNA follows: TGTGCCAGCAGTTTTTTCAATGGGGCTAGCGGGAACCCAGATACGCAGTATTTT. Protein product: CASSFFNGASGNPDTQYF.